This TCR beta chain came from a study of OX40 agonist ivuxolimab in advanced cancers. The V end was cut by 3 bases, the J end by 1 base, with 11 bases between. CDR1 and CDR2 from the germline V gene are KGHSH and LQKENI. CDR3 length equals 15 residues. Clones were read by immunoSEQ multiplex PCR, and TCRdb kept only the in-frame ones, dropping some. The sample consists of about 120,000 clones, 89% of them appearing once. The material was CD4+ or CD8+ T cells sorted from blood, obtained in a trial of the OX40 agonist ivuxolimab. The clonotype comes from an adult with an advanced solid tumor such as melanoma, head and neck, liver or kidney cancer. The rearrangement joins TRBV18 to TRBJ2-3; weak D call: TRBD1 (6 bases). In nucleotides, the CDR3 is TGTGCCAGCTCACCTACAGGGCTTCGCACAGATACGCAGTATTTT. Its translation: CASSPTGLRTDTQYF.